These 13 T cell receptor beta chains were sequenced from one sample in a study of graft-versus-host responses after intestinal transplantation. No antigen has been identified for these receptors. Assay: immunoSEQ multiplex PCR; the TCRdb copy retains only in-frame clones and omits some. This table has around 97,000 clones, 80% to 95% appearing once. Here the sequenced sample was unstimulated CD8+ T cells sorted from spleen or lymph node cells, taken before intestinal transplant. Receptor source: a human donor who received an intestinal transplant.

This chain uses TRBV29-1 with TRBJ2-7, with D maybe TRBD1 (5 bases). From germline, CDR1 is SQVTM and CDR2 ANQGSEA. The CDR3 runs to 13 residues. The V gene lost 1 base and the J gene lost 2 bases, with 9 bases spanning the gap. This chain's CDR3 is CSVEGTFAYEQYF. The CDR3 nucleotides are TGCAGCGTTGAAGGGACATTTGCCTACGAGCAGTACTTC.

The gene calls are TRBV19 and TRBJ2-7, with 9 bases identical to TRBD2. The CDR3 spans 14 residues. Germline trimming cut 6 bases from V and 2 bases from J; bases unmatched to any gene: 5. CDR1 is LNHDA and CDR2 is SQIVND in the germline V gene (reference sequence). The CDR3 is CASSPAGGPYEQYF. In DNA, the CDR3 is TGTGCCAGTAGCCCAGCGGGAGGCCCCTACGAGCAGTACTTC.

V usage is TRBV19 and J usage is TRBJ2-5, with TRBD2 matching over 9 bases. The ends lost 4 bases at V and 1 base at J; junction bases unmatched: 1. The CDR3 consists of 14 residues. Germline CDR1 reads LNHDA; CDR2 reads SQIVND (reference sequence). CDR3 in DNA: TGTGCCAGTAGTACACTAGCGGGCCAAGAGACCCAGTACTTC. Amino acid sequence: CASSTLAGQETQYF.

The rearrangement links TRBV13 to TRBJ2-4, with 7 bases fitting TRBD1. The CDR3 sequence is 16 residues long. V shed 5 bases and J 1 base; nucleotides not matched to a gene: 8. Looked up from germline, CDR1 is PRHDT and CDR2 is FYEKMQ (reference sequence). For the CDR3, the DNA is TGTGCCAGCAGCCCAGACAGGGCGGAGGCCAAAAACATTCAGTACTTC. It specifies CASSPDRAEAKNIQYF.

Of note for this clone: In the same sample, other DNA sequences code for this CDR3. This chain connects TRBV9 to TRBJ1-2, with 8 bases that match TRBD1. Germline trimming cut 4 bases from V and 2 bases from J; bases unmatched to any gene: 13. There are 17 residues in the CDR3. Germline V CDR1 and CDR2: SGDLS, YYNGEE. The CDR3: CASSPLTGAPANYGYTF. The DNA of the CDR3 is TGTGCCAGCAGCCCCCTGACAGGGGCCCCAGCCAACTATGGCTACACCTTC. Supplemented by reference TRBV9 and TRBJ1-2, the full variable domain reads DSGVTQTPKHLITATGQRVTLRCSPRSGDLSVYWYQQSLDQGLQFLIQYYNGEERAKGNILERFSAQQFPDLHSELNLSSLELGDSALYFCASSPLTGAPANYGYTFGSGTRLTVV.

The CDR3 is CASSDSDSNQPQHF. In nucleotides, the CDR3 is TGTGCCAGCAGTGACTCAGACAGCAATCAGCCCCAGCATTTT. V gene TRBV2 combines with J gene TRBJ1-5; D remains unclear. Germline loops: CDR1 SNHLY, CDR2 FYNNEI. This CDR3 is 14 amino acids long. With 3 bases removed from V and 1 base from J, the gap between germline ends came to 7 bases.

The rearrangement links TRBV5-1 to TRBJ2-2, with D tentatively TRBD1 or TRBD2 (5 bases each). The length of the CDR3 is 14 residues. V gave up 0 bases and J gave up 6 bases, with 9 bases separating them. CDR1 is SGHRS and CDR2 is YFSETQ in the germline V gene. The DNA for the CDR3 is TGCGCCAGCAGCTTGGAGTGGGGGTCCGGGGAGCTGTTTTTT. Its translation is CASSLEWGSGELFF.

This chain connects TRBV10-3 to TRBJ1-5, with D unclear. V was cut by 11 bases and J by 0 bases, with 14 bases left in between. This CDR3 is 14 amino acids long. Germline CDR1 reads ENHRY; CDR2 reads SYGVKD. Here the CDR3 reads CASHPGYSNQPQHF. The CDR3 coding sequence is TGTGCCTCCCACCCTGGGTATAGCAATCAGCCCCAGCATTTT.

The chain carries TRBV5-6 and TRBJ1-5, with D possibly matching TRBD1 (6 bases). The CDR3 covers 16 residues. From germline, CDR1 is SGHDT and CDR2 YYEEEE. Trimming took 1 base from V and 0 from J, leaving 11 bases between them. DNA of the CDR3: TGTGCCAGCAGCTTGACCGGACAGTATAGCAATCAGCCCCAGCATTTT. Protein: CASSLTGQYSNQPQHF. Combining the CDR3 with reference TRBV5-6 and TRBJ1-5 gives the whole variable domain DAGVTQSPTHLIKTRGQQVTLRCSPKSGHDTVSWYQQALGQGPQFIFQYYEEEERQRGNFPDRFSGHQFPNYSSELNVNALLLGDSALYLCASSLTGQYSNQPQHFGDGTRLSIL.

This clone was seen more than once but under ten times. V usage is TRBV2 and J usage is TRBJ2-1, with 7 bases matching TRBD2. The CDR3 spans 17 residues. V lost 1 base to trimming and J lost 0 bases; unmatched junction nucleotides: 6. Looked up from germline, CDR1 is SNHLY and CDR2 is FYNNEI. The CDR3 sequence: CASSEGGGISSYNEQFF. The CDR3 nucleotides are TGTGCCAGCAGTGAAGGGGGGGGTATCAGCTCCTACAATGAGCAGTTCTTC.

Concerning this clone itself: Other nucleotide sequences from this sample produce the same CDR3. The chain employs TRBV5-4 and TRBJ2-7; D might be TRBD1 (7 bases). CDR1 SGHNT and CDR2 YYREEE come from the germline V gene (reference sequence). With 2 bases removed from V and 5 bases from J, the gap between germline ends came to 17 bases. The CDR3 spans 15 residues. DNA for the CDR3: TGTGCCAGCAGCTTATCGGGGGCAGGGGGGCACGAGCAGTACTTC. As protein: CASSLSGAGGHEQYF. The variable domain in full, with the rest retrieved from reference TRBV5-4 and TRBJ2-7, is ETGVTQSPTHLIKTRGQQVTLRCSSQSGHNTVSWYQQALGQGPQFIFQYYREEENGRGNFPPRFSGLQFPNYSSELNVNALELDDSALYLCASSLSGAGGHEQYFGPGTRLTVT.

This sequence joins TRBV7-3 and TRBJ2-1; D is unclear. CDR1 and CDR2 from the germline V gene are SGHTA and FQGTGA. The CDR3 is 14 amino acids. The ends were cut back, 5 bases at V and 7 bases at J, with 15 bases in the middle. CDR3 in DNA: TGTGCCAGCAGCCCTACCCCCCTAGTGAATGAGCAGTTCTTC. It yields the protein CASSPTPLVNEQFF.

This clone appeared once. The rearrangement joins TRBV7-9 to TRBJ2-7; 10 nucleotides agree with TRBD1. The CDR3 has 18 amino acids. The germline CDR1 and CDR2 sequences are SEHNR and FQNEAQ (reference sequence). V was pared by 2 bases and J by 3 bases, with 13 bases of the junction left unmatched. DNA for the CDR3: TGTGCCAGCAGCTTAACGGACAGGGGGGTTGTCGATGGCTACGAGCAGTACTTC. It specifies CASSLTDRGVVDGYEQYF.